This T cell receptor beta chain is from a study of blood T cells in healthy people across ages. Study-level results: Relative to aged donors, long-lived donors carried more naive CD4+ cells and displayed higher diversity.

The CDR3 contains 11 residues. CDR1 and CDR2 from the germline V gene are SQVTM and ANQGSEA. The junction had 3 bases not matched to a gene; V was cut back by 6 bases and J by 9 bases. The people who gave samples were healthy Caucasians from Russia, aged 6 to 90. Isolating PBMCs gave at least 7 million of these cells per sample. The table lists this clonotype with a few counts. Its antigen is still unknown. Primed by a sample-barcoded 5' primer and a J-beta primer mix, a second PCR proceeded for about 7 to 11 cycles. From the 5' RACE reads, TCRdb called clonotypes with MiXCR, one entry per CDR3 protein. The sample lists 950,000 to 1,200,000 distinct CDR3 sequences, more than 30% occurring once.

Sequenced input: blood. This chain joins TRBV29-1 and TRBJ2-1; 9 bases agree with TRBD1. This receptor was taken from a man younger than 30 in good health. The CDR3 here is CSVGTGTEQFF. CDR3 coding DNA: TGCAGCGTGGGGACAGGGACTGAGCAGTTCTTC.